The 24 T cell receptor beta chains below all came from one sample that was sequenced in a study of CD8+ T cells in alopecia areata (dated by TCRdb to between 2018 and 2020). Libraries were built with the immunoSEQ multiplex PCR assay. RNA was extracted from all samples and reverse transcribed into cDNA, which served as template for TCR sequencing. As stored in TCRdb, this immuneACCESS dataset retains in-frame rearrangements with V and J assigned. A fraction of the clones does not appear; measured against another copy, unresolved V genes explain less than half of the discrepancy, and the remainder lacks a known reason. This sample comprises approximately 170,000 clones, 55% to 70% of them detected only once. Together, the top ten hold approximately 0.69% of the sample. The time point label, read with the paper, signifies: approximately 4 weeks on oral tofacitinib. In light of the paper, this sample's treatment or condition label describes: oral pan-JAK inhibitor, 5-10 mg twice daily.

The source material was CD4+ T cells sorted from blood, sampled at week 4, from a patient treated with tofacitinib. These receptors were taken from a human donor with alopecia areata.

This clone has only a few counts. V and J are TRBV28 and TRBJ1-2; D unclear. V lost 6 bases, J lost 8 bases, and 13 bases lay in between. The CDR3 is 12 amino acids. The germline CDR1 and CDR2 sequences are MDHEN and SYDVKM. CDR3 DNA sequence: TGTGCCAGCAGACCTGACCTACCGGGCTACACCTTC. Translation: CASRPDLPGYTF.

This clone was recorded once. The CDR3 protein is CAWSPLVREGREQYF. The CDR3 nucleotides read TGTGCCTGGAGTCCCCTCGTGCGGGAGGGCCGGGAGCAGTACTTC. The gene calls are TRBV30 and TRBJ2-7; 9 bases line up with TRBD2. The CDR3 sequence is 15 residues long. Germline CDR1 GTSNPN, CDR2 SVGIG (reference sequence). Trimming removed 2 bases from V and 7 bases from J; junction bases left unmatched: 12.

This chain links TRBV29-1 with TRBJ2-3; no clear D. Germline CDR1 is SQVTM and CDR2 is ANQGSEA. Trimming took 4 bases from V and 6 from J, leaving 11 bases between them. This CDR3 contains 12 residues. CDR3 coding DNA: TGCAGCGTTGTAAGCAGCAGGGATACGCAGTATTTT. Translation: CSVVSSRDTQYF.

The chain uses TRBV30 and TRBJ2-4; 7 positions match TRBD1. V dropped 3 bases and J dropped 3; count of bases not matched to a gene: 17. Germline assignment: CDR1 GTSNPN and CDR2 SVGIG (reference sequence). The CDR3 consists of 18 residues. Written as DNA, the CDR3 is TGTGCCTGGAGATCGGTGGCAGGGGGAGTGAGGGACAAAAACATTCAGTACTTC. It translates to CAWRSVAGGVRDKNIQYF.

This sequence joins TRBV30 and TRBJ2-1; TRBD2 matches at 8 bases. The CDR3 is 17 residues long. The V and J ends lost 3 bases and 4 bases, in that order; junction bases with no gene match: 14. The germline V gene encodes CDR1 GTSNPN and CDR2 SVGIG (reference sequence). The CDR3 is CAWRRAGVAGVYNEQFF. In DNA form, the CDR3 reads TGTGCCTGGAGACGAGCGGGAGTAGCCGGGGTGTACAATGAGCAGTTCTTC.

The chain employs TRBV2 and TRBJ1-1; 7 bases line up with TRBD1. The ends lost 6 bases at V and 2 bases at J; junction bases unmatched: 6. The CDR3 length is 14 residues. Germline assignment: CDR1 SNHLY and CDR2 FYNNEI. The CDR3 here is CASSGTVVNTEAFF. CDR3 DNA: TGTGCCAGCAGCGGGACAGTGGTTAACACTGAAGCTTTCTTT.

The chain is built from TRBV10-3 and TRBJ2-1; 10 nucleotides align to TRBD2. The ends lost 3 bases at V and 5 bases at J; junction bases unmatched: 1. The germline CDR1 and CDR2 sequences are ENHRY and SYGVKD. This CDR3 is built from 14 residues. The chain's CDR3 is CAISETSGNNEQFF. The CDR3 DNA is TGTGCCATCAGTGAAACTAGCGGGAACAATGAGCAGTTCTTC.

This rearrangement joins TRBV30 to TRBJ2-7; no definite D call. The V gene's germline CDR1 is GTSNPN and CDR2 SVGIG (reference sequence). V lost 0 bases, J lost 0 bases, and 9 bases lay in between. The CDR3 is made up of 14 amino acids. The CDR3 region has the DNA TGTGCCTGGAGTGTACTCGCGGCCTCCTACGAGCAGTACTTC. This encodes CAWSVLAASYEQYF.

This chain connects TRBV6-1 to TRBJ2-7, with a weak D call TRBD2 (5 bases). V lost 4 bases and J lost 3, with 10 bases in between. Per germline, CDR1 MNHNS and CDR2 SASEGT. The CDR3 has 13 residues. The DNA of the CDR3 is TGTGCCAGCAGTGCGTCGGCGGGCTACGAGCAGTACTTC. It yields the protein CASSASAGYEQYF.

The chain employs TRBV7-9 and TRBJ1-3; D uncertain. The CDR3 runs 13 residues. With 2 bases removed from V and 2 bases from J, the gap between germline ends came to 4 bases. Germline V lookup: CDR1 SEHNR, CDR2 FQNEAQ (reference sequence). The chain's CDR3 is CASSLNPGNTIYF. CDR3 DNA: TGTGCCAGCAGCTTAAATCCTGGAAACACCATATATTTT.

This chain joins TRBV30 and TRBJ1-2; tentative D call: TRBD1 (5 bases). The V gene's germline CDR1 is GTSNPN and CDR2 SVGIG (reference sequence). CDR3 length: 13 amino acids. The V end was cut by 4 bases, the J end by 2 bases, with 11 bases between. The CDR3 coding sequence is TGTGCCTGGAACCAAAGACAGAACTATGGCTACACCTTC. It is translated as CAWNQRQNYGYTF.

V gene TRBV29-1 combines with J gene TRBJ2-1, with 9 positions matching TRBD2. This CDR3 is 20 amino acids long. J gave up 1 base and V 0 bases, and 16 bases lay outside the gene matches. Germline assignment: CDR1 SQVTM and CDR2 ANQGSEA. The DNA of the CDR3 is TGCAGCGTTGAAGATCCGGAGGGGTCCGATAGCGGGAGATCCTACAATGAGCAGTTCTTC. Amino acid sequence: CSVEDPEGSDSGRSYNEQFF.

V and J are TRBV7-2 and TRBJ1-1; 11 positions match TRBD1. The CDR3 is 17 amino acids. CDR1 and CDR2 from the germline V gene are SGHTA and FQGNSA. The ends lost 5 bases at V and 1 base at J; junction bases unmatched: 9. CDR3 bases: TGTGCCAGCAGCCAACCGGGACAGGGGGGACCGAACACTGAAGCTTTCTTT. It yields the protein CASSQPGQGGPNTEAFF.

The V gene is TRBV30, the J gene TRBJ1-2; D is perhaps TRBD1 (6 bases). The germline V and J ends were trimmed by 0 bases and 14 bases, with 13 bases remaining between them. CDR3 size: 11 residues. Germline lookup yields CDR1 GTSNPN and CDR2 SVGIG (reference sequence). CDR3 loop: CAWSVGGFGTF. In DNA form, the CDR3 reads TGTGCCTGGAGTGTAGGGGGATTTGGGACCTTC. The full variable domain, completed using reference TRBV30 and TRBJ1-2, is SQTIHQWPATLVQPVGSPLSLECTVEGTSNPNLYWYRQAAGRGLQLLFYSVGIGQISSEVPQNLSASRPQDRQFILSSKKLLLSDSGFYLCAWSVGGFGTFGSGTRLTVV.

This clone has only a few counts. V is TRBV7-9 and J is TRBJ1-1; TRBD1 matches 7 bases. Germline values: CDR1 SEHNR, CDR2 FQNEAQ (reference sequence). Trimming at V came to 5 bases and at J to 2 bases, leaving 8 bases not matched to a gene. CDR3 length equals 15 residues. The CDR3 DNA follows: TGTGCCAGCAGCCCCTCGGGGACAGTTAACACTGAAGCTTTCTTT. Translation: CASSPSGTVNTEAFF. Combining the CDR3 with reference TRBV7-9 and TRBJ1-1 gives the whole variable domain DTGVSQNPRHKITKRGQNVTFRCDPISEHNRLYWYRQTLGQGPEFLTYFQNEAQLEKSRLLSDRFSAERPKGSFSTLEIQRTEQGDSAMYLCASSPSGTVNTEAFFGQGTRLTVV.

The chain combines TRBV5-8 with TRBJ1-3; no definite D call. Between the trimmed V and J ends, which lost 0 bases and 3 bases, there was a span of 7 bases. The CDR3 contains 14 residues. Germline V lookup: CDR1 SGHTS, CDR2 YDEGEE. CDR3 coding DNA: TGTGCCAGCAGCTTGGGGGCGGATGGAAACACCATATATTTT. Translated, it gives CASSLGADGNTIYF.

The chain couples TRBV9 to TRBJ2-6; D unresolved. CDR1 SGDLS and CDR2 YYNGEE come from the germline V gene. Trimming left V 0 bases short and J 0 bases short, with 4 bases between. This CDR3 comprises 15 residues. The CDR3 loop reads CASSVEVSGANVLTF. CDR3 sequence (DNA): TGTGCCAGCAGCGTAGAGGTCTCTGGGGCCAACGTCCTGACTTTC.

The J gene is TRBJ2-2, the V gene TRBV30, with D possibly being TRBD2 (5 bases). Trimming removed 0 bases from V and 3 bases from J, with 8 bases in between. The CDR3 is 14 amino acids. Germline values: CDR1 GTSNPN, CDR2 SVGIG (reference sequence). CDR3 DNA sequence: TGTGCCTGGAGTGTTGGGAGCTACACCGGGGAGCTGTTTTTT. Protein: CAWSVGSYTGELFF.

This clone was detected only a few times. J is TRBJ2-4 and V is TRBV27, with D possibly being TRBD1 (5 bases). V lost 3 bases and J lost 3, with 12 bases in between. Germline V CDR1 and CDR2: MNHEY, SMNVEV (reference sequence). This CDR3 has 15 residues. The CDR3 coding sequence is TGTGCCAGCAGTTTTGACAGTATCGGCAAAAACATTCAGTACTTC. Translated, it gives CASSFDSIGKNIQYF.

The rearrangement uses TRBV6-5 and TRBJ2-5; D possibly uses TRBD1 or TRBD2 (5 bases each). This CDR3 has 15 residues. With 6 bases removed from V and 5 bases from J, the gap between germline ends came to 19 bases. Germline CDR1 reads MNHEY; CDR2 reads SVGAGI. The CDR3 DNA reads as TGTGCCAGCAGGCCCGGGGCGGGTGCGATTGAGACCCAGTACTTC. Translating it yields CASRPGAGAIETQYF.

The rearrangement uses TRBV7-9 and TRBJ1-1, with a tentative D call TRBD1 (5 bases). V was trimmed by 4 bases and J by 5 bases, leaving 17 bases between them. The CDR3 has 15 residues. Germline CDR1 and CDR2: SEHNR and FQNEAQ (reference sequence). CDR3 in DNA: TGTGCCAGCAGCTATCAGGGAGGGTTGGGGACTGAAGCTTTCTTT. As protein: CASSYQGGLGTEAFF.

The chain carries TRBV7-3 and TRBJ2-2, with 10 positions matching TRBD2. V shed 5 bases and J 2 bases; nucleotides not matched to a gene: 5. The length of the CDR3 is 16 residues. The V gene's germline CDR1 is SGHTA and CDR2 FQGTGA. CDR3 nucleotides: TGTGCCAGCAGCCCAAGCGGGAGGGGCAACACCGGGGAGCTGTTTTTT. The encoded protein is CASSPSGRGNTGELFF.

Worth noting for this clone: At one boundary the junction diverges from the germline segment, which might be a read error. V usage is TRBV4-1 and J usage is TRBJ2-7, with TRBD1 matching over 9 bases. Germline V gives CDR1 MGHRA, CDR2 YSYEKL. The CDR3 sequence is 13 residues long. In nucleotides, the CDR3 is TGCGCCAGCAGCTCGGACAGGGGCTCACCTGTTGACTTC. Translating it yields CASSSDRGSPVDF.

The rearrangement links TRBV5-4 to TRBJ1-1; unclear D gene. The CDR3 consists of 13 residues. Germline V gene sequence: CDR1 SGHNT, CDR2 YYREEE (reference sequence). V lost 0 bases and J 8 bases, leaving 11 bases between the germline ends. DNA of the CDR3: TGTGCCAGCAGCTTGGCGGGTTTAGTGGAAGCTTTCTTT. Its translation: CASSLAGLVEAFF.